The TCR beta chain under discussion was sequenced for a study of T cells in Graves' hyperthyroidism and ophthalmopathy. This CDR3 contains 15 residues. Per the germline V gene, CDR1 is SGHTA and CDR2 is FQGTGA. V lost 0 bases and J lost 8; bases outside the gene matches: 0. Template material for amplifying TCR beta CDR3 regions consisted of RNA transcripts. With the HTBI primer set, the TCR CDR3 went through a first round of RT-PCR. TCRdb processed the multiplex PCR reads anew with MiXCR; each CDR3 protein has one entry. The sample has under 700,000 distinct CDR3 sequences, approximately 44% seen once. Stable Graves' hyperthyroidism denoted no ophthalmopathy progression over 18 months.

This receptor was identified in a woman between 18 and 29 years old with Graves' hyperthyroidism. The material sequenced was peripheral blood or thyroid tissue (not recorded which). This chain connects TRBV7-3 to TRBJ1-6; 11 bases fit TRBD1. CDR3 region: CASSLTGQGDSPLHF. CDR3 DNA: TGTGCCAGCAGCTTAACGGGACAGGGGGATTCACCCCTCCACTTT.